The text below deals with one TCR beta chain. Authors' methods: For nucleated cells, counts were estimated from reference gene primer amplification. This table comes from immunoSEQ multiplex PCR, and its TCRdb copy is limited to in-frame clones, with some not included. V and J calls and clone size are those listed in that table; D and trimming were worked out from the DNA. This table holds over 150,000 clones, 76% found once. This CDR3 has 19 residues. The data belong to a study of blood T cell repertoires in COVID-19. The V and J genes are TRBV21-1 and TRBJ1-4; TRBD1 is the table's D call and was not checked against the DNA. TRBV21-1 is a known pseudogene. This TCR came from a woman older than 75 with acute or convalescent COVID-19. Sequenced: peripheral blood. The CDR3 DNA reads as TGTGCCAGCACCCTAAAGGGGAAGGAAGGGGGCGCCGTTAATGAAAAACTGTTTTTT. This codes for CASTLKGKEGGAVNEKLFF.